This is a list of T cell receptor beta chains from one sample in a study of cytomegalovirus exposure and HLA in healthy donors. Profiled with immunoSEQ multiplex PCR; TCRdb holds only in-frame clones, not every one. In the table there are 80,000 to 95,000 clones, 55% to 75% of which are singletons. Material for sequencing was PBMCs. All receptors come from a woman aged 18-29 years in good health and CMV-seropositive. Each CDR3 is given with its conserved first and last residue. The D gene is left open where the match is weak. Size is stated for part of the rows, as once, few or many counts, or as a class when the clone is expanded.

TRBV7-6,NA,NA,TRBJ2-7,TGTGCCAGCAGCCGAGGGGGCTACGAGCAGTACTTC,CASSRGGYEQYF
TRBV4-3,TRBD2,NA,TRBJ2-3,TGCGCCAGCAGCCAGAGAGGTCTAGCGGTCTCAGATACGCAGTATTTT,CASSQRGLAVSDTQYF
TRBV27,TRBD1,NA,TRBJ2-6,TGTGCCAGCAGTTTCGACAGGGCTGGGGCCAACGTCCTGACTTTC,CASSFDRAGANVLTF
TRBV7-2,TRBD2,once,TRBJ2-3,TGTGCCAGCAGCCCCGGCAGTGCTAGCGGTACGACGCAGTATTTT,CASSPGSASGTTQYF
TRBV5-1,TRBD2,NA,TRBJ2-1,TGCGCCAGCACCGGTTCGGGAGGGAGGTCCCATGAGCAGTTCTTC,CASTGSGGRSHEQFF
TRBV6-6,NA,NA,TRBJ2-2,TGTGCCAGCACCATTTTACAGGGCGGCGCCGGGGAGCTGTTTTTT,CASTILQGGAGELFF
TRBV30,TRBD1,NA,TRBJ1-5,TGTGCCTGGACTGTTGGTGCAGGGGGTGTTCAGCCCCAGCATTTT,CAWTVGAGGVQPQHF
TRBV2,TRBD2,once,TRBJ2-7,TGTGCCAGCAGGGCCCGGACTAGCGGGGGCGAGCAGTACTTC,CASRARTSGGEQYF
TRBV6-1,NA,NA,TRBJ1-2,TGTGCCACCAGACAGGTTGCTAACTATGGCTACACCTTC,CATRQVANYGYTF
TRBV27,NA,NA,TRBJ2-7,TGTGCCAGCAGTTTAAATCCTCCAACGCGTTACGAGCAGTACTTC,CASSLNPPTRYEQYF
TRBV6-1,TRBD1,NA,TRBJ1-1,TGTGCCAGCAGTGAATTTGGACAGGGGACTGAAGCTTTCTTT,CASSEFGQGTEAFF
TRBV7-9,TRBD1,NA,TRBJ1-2,TGTGCCAGCAGCGACAGGGGGGGGGATGGCTACACCTTC,CASSDRGGDGYTF
TRBV21-1,NA,NA,TRBJ1-1,TGTGCCAGCAGCAAGTACGTGAGGAACACTGAAGCTTTCTTT,CASSKYVRNTEAFF
TRBV6-5,NA,NA,TRBJ1-1,TGTGCCAGCAGCCGGGCGGACAAGTACACTGAAGCTTTCTTT,CASSRADKYTEAFF
TRBV30,NA,once,TRBJ2-1,TGTGCCTGGAGTGTATTAGCGCGCGAGTTCTTC,CAWSVLAREFF
TRBV5-1,TRBD1,NA,TRBJ1-1,TGCGCCAGCAGCATAGGACAGGGAGGTGAAGCTTTCTTT,CASSIGQGGEAFF
TRBV2,NA,NA,TRBJ1-2,TGTGCCAGCAGCCAAACTACAGGGTTCTATGGCTACACCTTC,CASSQTTGFYGYTF
TRBV19,NA,NA,TRBJ1-1,TGTGCCAGTAGCCGACAGACGAAAGCTTTCTTT,CASSRQTKAFF
TRBV5-4,NA,NA,TRBJ1-2,TGTGCCAGCAAGAACCAGGACAGCGCTAACTATGGCTACACCTTC,CASKNQDSANYGYTF
TRBV29-1,TRBD1,NA,TRBJ1-1,TGCAGCGTTGGGACAGGGGAAACTGAAGCTTTCTTT,CSVGTGETEAFF
TRBV4-3,TRBD2,few,TRBJ2-1,TGCGCCAGCAGCCAATTTTGGCGGGAGGGCCATGGGAATGAGCAGTTCTTC,CASSQFWREGHGNEQFF
TRBV11-2,NA,few,TRBJ1-2,TGTGCCAGCAGCTTAGGGACAGCCCCTAACTATGGCTACACCTTC,CASSLGTAPNYGYTF
TRBV20-1,NA,NA,TRBJ1-4,TGCAGTGCAGCGGGAGGTGAAAAACTGTTTTTT,CSAAGGEKLFF
TRBV11-2,NA,few,TRBJ2-3,TGTGCCGTCAGGGGTCCCGCAGATACGCAGTATTTT,CAVRGPADTQYF
TRBV28,TRBD2,NA,TRBJ2-4,TGTGCCAGCAGCCCCCCGACTAGCGACAAAAACATTCAGTACTTC,CASSPPTSDKNIQYF
TRBV18,TRBD1,NA,TRBJ1-1,TGTGCCAGCTCACCGGGACAGGGGAACACTGAAGCTTTCTTT,CASSPGQGNTEAFF
TRBV2,TRBD1,NA,TRBJ1-4,TGTGCCAGCAGTGAAAGAGGACAGGGCGGTGAAAAACTGTTTTTT,CASSERGQGGEKLFF
TRBV27,TRBD1,NA,TRBJ1-2,TGTGCCACACTCACAGGGGGCGTTGGCTACACCTTC,CATLTGGVGYTF
TRBV7-6,NA,NA,TRBJ2-1,TGTGCCAGCAGCACCCTAGGAGAGCAGTTCTTC,CASSTLGEQFF
TRBV19,NA,NA,TRBJ1-3,TGTGCCAGTAAGCGGGGAGCATCCTCTGGAAACACCATATATTTT,CASKRGASSGNTIYF
TRBV10-3,NA,NA,TRBJ2-7,TGTGCCATCAGTGAAGGGGCCGAGCAGTACTTC,CAISEGAEQYF
TRBV14,TRBD1,NA,TRBJ1-2,TGTGCCAGCAGCCAGAGGGACAGCTACTATGGCTACACCTTC,CASSQRDSYYGYTF
TRBV2,TRBD2,NA,TRBJ2-1,TGTGCCAGCAGTGGCCCCCCGACTAGCGGGAAAGGGACCTCCTACAATGAGCAGTTCTTC,CASSGPPTSGKGTSYNEQFF
TRBV13,TRBD1,NA,TRBJ1-1,TGTGCCAGCAGCAATACCAGGGGGCTGGGGATGAACACTGAAGCTTTCTTT,CASSNTRGLGMNTEAFF
TRBV2,NA,few,TRBJ2-4,TGTGCCAGCAGTGAAACAGGGTCGAACATTCAGTACTTC,CASSETGSNIQYF
TRBV21-1,NA,NA,TRBJ1-6,TGTGCCAGCAGACAGGGGTTGGGTTCACCCCTCCACTTT,CASRQGLGSPLHF
TRBV13,TRBD2,few,TRBJ2-1,TGTGCCAGCAGCTTAGGCCCTAGCGGAGGGTACAATGAGCAGTTCTTC,CASSLGPSGGYNEQFF
TRBV5-1,NA,NA,TRBJ2-1,TGCGCCAGCAGCGATCGACGTCGAGGCAATGAGCAGTTCTTC,CASSDRRRGNEQFF
TRBV6-1,NA,few,TRBJ1-1,TGTGCCAGCAGTGAAGCGGGGGCAGGGGAAGCTTTCTTT,CASSEAGAGEAFF
TRBV6-5,TRBD2,NA,TRBJ2-7,TGTGCCAGCAGCCGTAGCGGGAGGGACTACGAGCAGTACTTC,CASSRSGRDYEQYF
TRBV7-6,TRBD1,NA,TRBJ2-2,TGTGCCAGCAGCTCCCAGACAGGGCGGACCGGGGAGCTGTTTTTT,CASSSQTGRTGELFF
TRBV5-6,NA,NA,TRBJ2-2,TGTGCCAGCACCCGAGACACCCCTGGGACCGGGGAGCTGTTTTTT,CASTRDTPGTGELFF
TRBV29-1,NA,NA,TRBJ2-2,TGCAGCGTCGGCAAAGGGAGCAGGCTGGGTTCCGGGGAGCTGTTTTTT,CSVGKGSRLGSGELFF
TRBV4-1,TRBD2,few,TRBJ2-5,TGCGCCAGCAGCCCGGGGGGGACCCAGTACTTC,CASSPGGTQYF
TRBV19,TRBD2,NA,TRBJ2-3,TGTGCCAGTAGTATCGAGGCGAGCGGGAGAGCTCGAAATACGCAGTATTTT,CASSIEASGRARNTQYF
TRBV4-2,NA,few,TRBJ2-2,TGTGCCAGCAGCCAAGGAGGTTTGTCGAACACCGGGGAGCTGTTTTTT,CASSQGGLSNTGELFF
TRBV28,TRBD1,NA,TRBJ2-5,TGTGCCAGCAGTCCCTTGGGACAGGGGGAGGGGACCCAGTACTTC,CASSPLGQGEGTQYF
TRBV9,NA,NA,TRBJ2-2,TGTGCCAGCGCGCCACTCTTAGCGAACACCGGGGAGCTGTTTTTT,CASAPLLANTGELFF
TRBV30,TRBD2,NA,TRBJ2-7,TGTGCCACCGATATAAGCGGGAGGGCCTCCGAGCAGTACTTC,CATDISGRASEQYF
TRBV7-2,TRBD1,NA,TRBJ2-7,TGTGCCAGCAGCCTGACAGGGTACGAGCAGTACTTC,CASSLTGYEQYF
TRBV6-6,NA,many,TRBJ2-5,TGTGCCAGCAGTTACCCGCAAGAGACCCAGTACTTC,CASSYPQETQYF
TRBV5-1,TRBD1,NA,TRBJ1-2,TGCGCCAGCAGCGCAGGACAGGGGGCCTATGGCTACACCTTC,CASSAGQGAYGYTF
TRBV6-1,NA,NA,TRBJ1-5,TGTGCCAGCAGTGCCAGGCAGGGAGGCATCAATCAGCCCCAGCATTTT,CASSARQGGINQPQHF
TRBV27,NA,NA,TRBJ2-7,TGTGCCAGCAGTTTTCGGTCCAGGGGTGACTACGAGCAGTACTTC,CASSFRSRGDYEQYF
TRBV10-1,NA,NA,TRBJ2-7,TGCGCCGGTCAGAAAGGACAGTCGTTTGCCTACGAGCAGTACTTC,CAGQKGQSFAYEQYF
TRBV6-1,NA,few,TRBJ2-6,TGTGCCAGCAGTGATGGAGCCTCTGGGGCCAACGTCCTGACTTTC,CASSDGASGANVLTF
TRBV27,TRBD1,NA,TRBJ1-2,TGTGCCAGCACCCCACGAGAGGGGGCGTATGGCTACACCTTC,CASTPREGAYGYTF
TRBV27,NA,NA,TRBJ1-2,TGTGCCAGCAGTTGGCGGGGGTCTGAAGGCTACACCTTC,CASSWRGSEGYTF
TRBV7-2,TRBD2,NA,TRBJ2-7,TGTGCCAGCAGCTCTAGCGGGACTGTTACCTACGAGCAGTACTTC,CASSSSGTVTYEQYF